A selection of T cell receptor beta chains follows, all from one sample in a study of blood T cell repertoires in COVID-19. Here immunoSEQ multiplex PCR was the method, and the copy in TCRdb shows in-frame clones only, minus some. The profile covers fewer than 350,000 clones, with approximately 91% appearing a single time and 2% to 2.5% taken by the ten largest. Sequenced material: PBMCs or T cells enriched from blood (not recorded which). The receptors were gathered from a woman between 40 and 50 years old with acute COVID-19. The CDR3 runs from the conserved cysteine through the conserved F or W. The D gene is left open where the match is weak. Only some rows state a clone size, as once, few, many or a class for expanded clones.

clone_size j_call d_call v_call cdr3_nt cdr3_aa
- TRBJ2-3 TRBD1 TRBV7-6 TGTGCCAGCAGCCCCACAGGGGGCGGGCGCACAGATACGCAGTATTTT CASSPTGGGRTDTQYF
- TRBJ2-1 TRBD2 TRBV4-3 TGCGCCAGCAGCCCGGGACTAGCGAGCGATGAGCAGTTCTTC CASSPGLASDEQFF
once TRBJ2-3 TRBD2 TRBV9 TGTGCCAGCAGCCCCCGAGCGGGAGGGGGCACAGATACGCAGTATTTT CASSPRAGGGTDTQYF
once TRBJ2-5 - TRBV24-1 TGTGCCACCAGTGATTTGCAGGCAGGGGAAGAGACCCAGTACTTC CATSDLQAGEETQYF
- TRBJ1-1 - TRBV29-1 TGCAGCGTTGACTGGCACCATGAAGCTTTCTTT CSVDWHHEAFF
- TRBJ1-3 - TRBV4-1 TGCGCCAGCAGCCCCCGGCAGGGTACTGGAAACACCATATATTTT CASSPRQGTGNTIYF
- TRBJ1-6 TRBD1 TRBV3-1/TRBV3-2 TGTGCCAGCAGCCACACAGGGGGCAAGGGGTCACCCCTCCACTTT CASSHTGGKGSPLHF
- TRBJ2-1 - TRBV21-1 TGTGCCAGCAGCTCCCGGACTAGCGGGAGTTCCTACAATGAGCAGTTCTTC CASSSRTSGSSYNEQFF
- TRBJ2-3 TRBD2 TRBV5-4 TGTGCCAGCAGTTCCTCCGGGACTAGCGGTGGCACAGATACGCAGTATTTT CASSSSGTSGGTDTQYF
few TRBJ2-7 - TRBV4-1 TGCGCCAGCAGCCAAGCCCCGACCCGCGGGGCTTCCTACGAGCAGTACTTC CASSQAPTRGASYEQYF
- TRBJ1-2 TRBD1 TRBV11-2 TGTGCCAGCAGCTTGGACAGGACAGGGGGCTATGGCTACACCTTC CASSLDRTGGYGYTF
- TRBJ1-4 - TRBV5-1 TGCGCCAGCAGTCCGACAGGCACTAATGAAAAACTGTTTTTT CASSPTGTNEKLFF
- TRBJ1-1 - TRBV9 TGTGCCAGCAGCGTAGAGTTCACATCTGAAGCTTTCTTT CASSVEFTSEAFF
once TRBJ2-7 TRBD1 TRBV7-2 TGTGCCAGCAGCCTTGGGACAGGGGGAATATCCTACGAGCAGTACTTC CASSLGTGGISYEQYF
- TRBJ1-1 - TRBV28 TGTGCCAGCAGTGGGGGGGGGAACACTGAAGCTTTCTTT CASSGGGNTEAFF
- TRBJ2-1 TRBD1 TRBV5-4 TGTGCCAGCAGCTTGTATTCTGGGACAGGGGGCCACAATGAGCAGTTCTTC CASSLYSGTGGHNEQFF
- TRBJ1-2 TRBD1 TRBV20-1 TGCAGTGCTAGTGCGGTGGGGACAGGCTATGGCTACACCTTC CSASAVGTGYGYTF
- TRBJ2-2 - TRBV7-2 TGTGCCAGCAGCTTTCTGAACACCGGGGAGCTGTTTTTT CASSFLNTGELFF